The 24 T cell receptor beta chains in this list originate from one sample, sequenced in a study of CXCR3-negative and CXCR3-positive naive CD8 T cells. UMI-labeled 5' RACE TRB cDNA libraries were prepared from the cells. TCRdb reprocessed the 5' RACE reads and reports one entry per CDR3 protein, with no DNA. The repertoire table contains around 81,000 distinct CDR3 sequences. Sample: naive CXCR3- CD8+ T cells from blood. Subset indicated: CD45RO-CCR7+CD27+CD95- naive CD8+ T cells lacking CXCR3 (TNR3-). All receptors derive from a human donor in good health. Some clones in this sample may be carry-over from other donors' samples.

The CDR3 is CSAGTSGDISF. The rearrangement joins TRBV29-1 to TRBJ2-7; TCRdb's D call of TRBD2 is untestable without DNA. CDR1 and CDR2 (germline): SQVTM, ANQGSEA. The CDR3 has 11 residues.

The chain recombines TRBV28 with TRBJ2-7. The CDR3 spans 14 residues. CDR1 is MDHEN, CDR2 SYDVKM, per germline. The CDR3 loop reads CASSSSAVSYEQYF.

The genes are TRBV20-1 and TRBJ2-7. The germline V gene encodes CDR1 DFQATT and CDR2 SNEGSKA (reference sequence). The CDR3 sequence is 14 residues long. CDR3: CSARAGHISYEQYF.

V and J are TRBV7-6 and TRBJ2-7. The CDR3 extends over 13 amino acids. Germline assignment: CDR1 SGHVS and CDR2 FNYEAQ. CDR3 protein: CASSFGLADEQYF.

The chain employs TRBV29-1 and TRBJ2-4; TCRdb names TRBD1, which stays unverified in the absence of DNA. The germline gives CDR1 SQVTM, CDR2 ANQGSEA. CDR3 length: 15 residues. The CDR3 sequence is CSVETAGTGFDIQYF.

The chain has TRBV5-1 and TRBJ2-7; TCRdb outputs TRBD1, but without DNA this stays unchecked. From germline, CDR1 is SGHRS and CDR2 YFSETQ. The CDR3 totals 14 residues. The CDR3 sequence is CASSLEGDVYEQYF. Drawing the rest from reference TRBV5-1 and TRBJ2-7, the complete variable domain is KAGVTQTPRYLIKTRGQQVTLSCSPISGHRSVSWYQQTPGQGLQFLFEYFSETQRNKGNFPGRFSGRQFSNSRSEMNVSTLELGDSALYLCASSLEGDVYEQYFGPGTRLTVT.

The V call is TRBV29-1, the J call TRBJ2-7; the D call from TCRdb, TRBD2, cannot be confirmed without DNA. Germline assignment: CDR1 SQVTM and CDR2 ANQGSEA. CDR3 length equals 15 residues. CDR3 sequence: CSVDQTSGDKYEQYF.

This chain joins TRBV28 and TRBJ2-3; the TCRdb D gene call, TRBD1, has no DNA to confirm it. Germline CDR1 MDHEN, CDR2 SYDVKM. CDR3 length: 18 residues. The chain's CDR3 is CASSLNEFEQGVAGTQYF. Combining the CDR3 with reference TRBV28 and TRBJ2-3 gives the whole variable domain DVKVTQSSRYLVKRTGEKVFLECVQDMDHENMFWYRQDPGLGLRLIYFSYDVKMKEKGDIPEGYSVSREKKERFSLILESASTNQTSMYLCASSLNEFEQGVAGTQYFGPGTRLTVL.

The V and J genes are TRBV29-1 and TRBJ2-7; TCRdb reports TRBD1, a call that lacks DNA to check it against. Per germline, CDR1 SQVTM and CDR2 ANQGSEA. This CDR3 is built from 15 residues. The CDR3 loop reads CSVEGGTGKYYEQYF.

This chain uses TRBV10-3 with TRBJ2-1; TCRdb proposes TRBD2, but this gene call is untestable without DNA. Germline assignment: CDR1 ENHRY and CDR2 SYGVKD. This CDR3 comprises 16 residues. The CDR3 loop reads CAISERAVETYNEQFF.

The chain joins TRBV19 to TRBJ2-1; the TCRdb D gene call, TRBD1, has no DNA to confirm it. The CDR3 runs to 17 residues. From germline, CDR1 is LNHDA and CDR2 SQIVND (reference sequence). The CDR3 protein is CASSIAFGTGIYNEQFF.

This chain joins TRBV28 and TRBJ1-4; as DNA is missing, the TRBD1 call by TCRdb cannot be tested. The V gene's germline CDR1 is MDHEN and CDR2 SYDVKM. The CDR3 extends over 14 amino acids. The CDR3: CASSRQGLYEKLFF.

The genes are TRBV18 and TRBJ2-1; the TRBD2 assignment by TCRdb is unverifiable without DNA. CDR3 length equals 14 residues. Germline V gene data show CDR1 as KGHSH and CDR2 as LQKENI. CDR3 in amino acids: CTSSPPRGYLEQFF.

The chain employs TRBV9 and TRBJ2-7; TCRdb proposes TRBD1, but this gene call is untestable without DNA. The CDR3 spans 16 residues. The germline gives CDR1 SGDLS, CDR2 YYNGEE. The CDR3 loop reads CASSVESGQGQYEQYF.

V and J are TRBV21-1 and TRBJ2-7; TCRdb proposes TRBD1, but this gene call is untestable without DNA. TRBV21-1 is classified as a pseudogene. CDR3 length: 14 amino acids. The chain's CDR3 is CASSNGIPSYEQYF.

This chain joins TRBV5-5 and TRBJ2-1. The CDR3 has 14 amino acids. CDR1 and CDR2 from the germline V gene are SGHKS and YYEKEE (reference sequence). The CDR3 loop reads CASSLDSSYNEQFF.

This chain's CDR3 is CAISDPGGHGDTQYF. The chain employs TRBV10-3 and TRBJ2-3; without DNA, the TCRdb call of TRBD2 cannot be checked. Germline CDR1 ENHRY, CDR2 SYGVKD. This CDR3 is 15 amino acids long.

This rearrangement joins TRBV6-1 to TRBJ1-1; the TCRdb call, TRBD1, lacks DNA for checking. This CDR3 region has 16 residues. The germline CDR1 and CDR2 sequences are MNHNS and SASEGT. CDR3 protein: CASSDSGQGADTEAFF.

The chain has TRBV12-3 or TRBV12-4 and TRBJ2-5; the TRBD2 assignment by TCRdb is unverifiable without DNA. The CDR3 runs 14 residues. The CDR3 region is CASNRLADMETQYF.

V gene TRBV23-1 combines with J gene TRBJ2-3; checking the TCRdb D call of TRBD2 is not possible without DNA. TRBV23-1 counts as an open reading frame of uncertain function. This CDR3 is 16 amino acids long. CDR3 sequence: CASSQEGPFSTDTQYF.

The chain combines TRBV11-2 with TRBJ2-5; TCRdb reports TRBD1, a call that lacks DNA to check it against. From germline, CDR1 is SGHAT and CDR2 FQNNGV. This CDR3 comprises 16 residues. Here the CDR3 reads CASSLVGQGARETQYF.

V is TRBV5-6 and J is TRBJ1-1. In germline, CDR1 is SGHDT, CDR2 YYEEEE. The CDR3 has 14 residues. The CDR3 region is CASSSTTGDTEAFF.

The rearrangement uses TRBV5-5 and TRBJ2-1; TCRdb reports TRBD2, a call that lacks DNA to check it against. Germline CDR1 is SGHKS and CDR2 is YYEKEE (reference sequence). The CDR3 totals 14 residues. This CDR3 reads CASSLIAGGHEQFF. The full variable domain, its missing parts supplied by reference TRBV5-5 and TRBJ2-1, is DAGVTQSPTHLIKTRGQQVTLRCSPISGHKSVSWYQQVLGQGPQFIFQYYEKEERGRGNFPDRFSARQFPNYSSELNVNALLLGDSALYLCASSLIAGGHEQFFGPGTRLTVL.

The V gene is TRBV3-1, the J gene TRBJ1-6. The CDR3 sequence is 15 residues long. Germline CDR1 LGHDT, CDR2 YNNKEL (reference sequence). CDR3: CASSQGIPYNSPLHF.